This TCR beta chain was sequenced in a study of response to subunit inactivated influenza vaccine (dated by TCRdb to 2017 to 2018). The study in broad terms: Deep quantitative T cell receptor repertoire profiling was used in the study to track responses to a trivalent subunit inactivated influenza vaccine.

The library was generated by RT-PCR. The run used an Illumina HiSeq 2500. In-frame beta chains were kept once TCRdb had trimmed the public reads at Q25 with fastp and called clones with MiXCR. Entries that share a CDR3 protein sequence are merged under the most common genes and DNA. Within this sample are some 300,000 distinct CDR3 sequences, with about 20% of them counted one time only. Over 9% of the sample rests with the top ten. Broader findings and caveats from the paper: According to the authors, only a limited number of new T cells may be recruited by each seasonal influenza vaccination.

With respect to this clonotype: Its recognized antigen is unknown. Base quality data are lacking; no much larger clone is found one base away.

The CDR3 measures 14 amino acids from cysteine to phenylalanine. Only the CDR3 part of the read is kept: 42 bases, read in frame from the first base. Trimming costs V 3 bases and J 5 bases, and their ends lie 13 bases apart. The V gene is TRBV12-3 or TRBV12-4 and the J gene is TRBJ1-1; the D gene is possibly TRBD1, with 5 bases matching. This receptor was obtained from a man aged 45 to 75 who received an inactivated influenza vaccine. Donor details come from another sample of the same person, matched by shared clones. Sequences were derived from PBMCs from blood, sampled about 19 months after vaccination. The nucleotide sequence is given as TGTGCCAGCAGTTTTAACCCGGGACGGACTGAAGCTTTCTTT. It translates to CASSFNPGRTEAFF.